The source of this T cell receptor (beta chain) is a study of TIL therapy for anti-PD-1-resistant metastatic lung cancer. The study, taken as a whole, reports: This highly selected cohort may not generalize to typical lung cancer patients.

This was the immunoSEQ v3 assay. The protocol was immunoSEQ multiplex PCR, while the TCRdb copy is restricted to in-frame clones and leaves out a portion. The data contain 12,000 or so clones, about 54% of them singletons. On this clone: Its matching antigen is unknown.

Germline trimming cut 5 bases from V and 6 bases from J; bases unmatched to any gene: 2. The CDR3 is made up of 13 amino acids. Germline values: CDR1 MNHEY, CDR2 SVGAGI. Stated time point: pre-treatment sample, taken before nivolumab and TIL therapy. Most excised metastases sampled were pleural nodules or supraclavicular lymph nodes. The rearrangement uses TRBV6-5 and TRBJ2-1, with 9 bases lining up with TRBD1. The clonotype comes from a person aged 25 to 80 with non-small cell lung cancer. Sequencing was performed on tumor tissue, taken at baseline. CDR3 sequence: CASSQTGGNEQFF. The DNA of the CDR3 is TGTGCCAGCAGTCAGACAGGGGGCAATGAGCAGTTCTTC.